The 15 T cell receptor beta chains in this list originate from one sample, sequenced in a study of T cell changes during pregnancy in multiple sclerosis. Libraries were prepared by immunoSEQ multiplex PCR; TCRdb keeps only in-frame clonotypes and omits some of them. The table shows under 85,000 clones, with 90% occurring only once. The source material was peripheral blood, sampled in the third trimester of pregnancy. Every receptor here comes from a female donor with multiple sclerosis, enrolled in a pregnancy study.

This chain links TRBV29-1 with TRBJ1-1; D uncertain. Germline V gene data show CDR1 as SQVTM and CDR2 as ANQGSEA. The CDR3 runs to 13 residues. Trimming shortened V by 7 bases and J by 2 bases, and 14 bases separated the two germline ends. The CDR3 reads CSALRQANTEAFF. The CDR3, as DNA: TGCAGCGCCCTCCGGCAGGCCAACACTGAAGCTTTCTTT.

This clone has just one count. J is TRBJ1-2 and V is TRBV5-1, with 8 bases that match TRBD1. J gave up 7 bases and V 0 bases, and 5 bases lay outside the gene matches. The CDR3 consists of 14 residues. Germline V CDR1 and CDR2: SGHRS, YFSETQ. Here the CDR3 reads CASSLGQGSGGYTF. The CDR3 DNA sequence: TGCGCCAGCAGCTTGGGACAGGGGTCAGGTGGCTACACCTTC.

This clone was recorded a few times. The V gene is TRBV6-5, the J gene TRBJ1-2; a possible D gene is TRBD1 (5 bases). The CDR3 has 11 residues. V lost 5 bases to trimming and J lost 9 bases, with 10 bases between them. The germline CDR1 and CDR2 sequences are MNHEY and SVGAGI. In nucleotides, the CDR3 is TGTGCCAGCAGTGGAACAGGAAGCTACACCTTC. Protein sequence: CASSGTGSYTF.

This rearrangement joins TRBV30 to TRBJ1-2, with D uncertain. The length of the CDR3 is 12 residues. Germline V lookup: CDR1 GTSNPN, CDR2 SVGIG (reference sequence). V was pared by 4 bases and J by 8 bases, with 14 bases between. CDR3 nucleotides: TGTGCCTGGAATCGTGGGCCCGGCGGCTACACCTTC. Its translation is CAWNRGPGGYTF.

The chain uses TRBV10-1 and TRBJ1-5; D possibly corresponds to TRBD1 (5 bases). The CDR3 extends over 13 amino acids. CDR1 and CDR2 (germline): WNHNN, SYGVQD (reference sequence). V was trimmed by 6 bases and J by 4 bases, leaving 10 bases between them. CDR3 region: CASSVGGNQPQHF. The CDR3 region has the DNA TGCGCCAGCAGCGTCGGGGGGAATCAGCCCCAGCATTTT.

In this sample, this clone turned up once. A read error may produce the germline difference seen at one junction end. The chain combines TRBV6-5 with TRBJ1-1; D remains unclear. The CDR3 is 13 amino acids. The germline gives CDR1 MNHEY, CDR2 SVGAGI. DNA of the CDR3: TGTGCCAGCAGCTACTACGGGAACACTGAAGCTTTCTTT. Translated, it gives CASSYYGNTEAFF.

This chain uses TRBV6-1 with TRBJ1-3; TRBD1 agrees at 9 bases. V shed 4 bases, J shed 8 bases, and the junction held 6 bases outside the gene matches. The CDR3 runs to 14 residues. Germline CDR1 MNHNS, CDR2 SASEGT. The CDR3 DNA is TGTGCCAGCAGTGGGGGACAGGGTCTGGACACCATATATTTT. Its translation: CASSGGQGLDTIYF.

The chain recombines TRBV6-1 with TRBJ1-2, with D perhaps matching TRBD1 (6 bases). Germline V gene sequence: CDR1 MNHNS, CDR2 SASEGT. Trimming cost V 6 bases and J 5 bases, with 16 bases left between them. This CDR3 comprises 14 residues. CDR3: CASRNTRTGYGYTF. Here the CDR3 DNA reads TGTGCCAGCAGGAACACCCGTACAGGGTATGGCTACACCTTC.

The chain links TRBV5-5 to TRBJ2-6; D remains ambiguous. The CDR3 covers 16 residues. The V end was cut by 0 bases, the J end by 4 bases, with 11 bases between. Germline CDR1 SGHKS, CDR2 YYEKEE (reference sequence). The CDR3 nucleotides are TGTGCCAGCAGCTTGGGAGTCCGCCCCGGGGCCAACGTCCTGACTTTC. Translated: CASSLGVRPGANVLTF.

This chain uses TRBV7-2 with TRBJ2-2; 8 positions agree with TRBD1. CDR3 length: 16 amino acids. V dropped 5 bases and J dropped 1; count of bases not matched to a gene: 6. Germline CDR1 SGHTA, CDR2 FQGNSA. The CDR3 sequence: CASSDRTGLNTGELFF. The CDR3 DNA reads TGTGCCAGCAGCGACCGGACAGGGCTGAACACCGGGGAGCTGTTTTTT. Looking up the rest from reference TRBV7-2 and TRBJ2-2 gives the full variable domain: GAGVSQSPSNKVTEKGKDVELRCDPISGHTALYWYRQSLGQGLEFLIYFQGNSAPDKSGLPSDRFSAERTGGSVSTLTIQRTQQEDSAVYLCASSDRTGLNTGELFFGEGSRLTVL.

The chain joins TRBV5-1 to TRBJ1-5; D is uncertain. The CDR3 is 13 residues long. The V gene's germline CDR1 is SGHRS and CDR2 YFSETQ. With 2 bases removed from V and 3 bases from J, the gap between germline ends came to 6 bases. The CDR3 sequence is CASSFSFNQPQHF. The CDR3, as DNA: TGCGCCAGCAGCTTTAGCTTCAATCAGCCCCAGCATTTT.

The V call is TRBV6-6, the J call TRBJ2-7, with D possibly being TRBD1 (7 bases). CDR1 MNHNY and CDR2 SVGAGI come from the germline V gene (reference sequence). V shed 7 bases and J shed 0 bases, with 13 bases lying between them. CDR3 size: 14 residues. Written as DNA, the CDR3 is TGTGCCAGCACTCCGCGGGACAGCTCCTACGAGCAGTACTTC. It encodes CASTPRDSSYEQYF.

CDR3 in DNA: TGTGCCAGCAGCCCGGACAGGGACTATGGCTACACCTTC. It is translated as CASSPDRDYGYTF. The J gene is TRBJ1-2, the V gene TRBV27; 8 bases map to TRBD1. J gave up 3 bases and V 6 bases, and 3 bases lay outside the gene matches. There are 13 residues in the CDR3. Germline loops: CDR1 MNHEY, CDR2 SMNVEV (reference sequence).

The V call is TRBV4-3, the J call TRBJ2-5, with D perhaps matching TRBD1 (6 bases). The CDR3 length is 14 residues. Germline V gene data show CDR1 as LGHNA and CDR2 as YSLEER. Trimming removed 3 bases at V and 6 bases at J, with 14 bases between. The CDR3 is CASSQDTGIQTQYF. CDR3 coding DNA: TGCGCCAGCAGCCAGGATACAGGGATTCAGACCCAGTACTTC.

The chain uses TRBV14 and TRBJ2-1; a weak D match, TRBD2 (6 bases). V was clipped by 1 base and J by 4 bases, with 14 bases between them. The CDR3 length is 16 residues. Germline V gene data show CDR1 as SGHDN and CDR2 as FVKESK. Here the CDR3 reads CASSQVGVAAYNEQFF. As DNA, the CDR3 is TGTGCCAGCAGCCAAGTCGGGGTAGCGGCTTACAATGAGCAGTTCTTC.